This TCR beta chain was sequenced for a study of blood T cell repertoires in COVID-19. About the study: There were acute and convalescent COVID-19 samples, and they came from the United States, Italy and Spain. T cells, B-cell-depleted T cells, or PBMCs provided the cDNA or gDNA that served as material.

Germline V gene sequence: CDR1 MNHNS, CDR2 SASEGT. The CDR3 runs 12 residues. V shed 3 bases and J 8 bases; nucleotides not matched to a gene: 3. Per the study methods: The authors estimated nucleated cell counts from reference gene primer amplification. The method was immunoSEQ multiplex PCR; TCRdb's version includes in-frame clones alone and lacks a portion of them. For V, J and clone size, that table is used; D and trimming come from the DNA. The profile shows under 55,000 clones, less than 90% of them singletons. The J gene is TRBJ1-2, the V gene TRBV6-1; 7 nucleotides line up with TRBD1. What was sequenced was peripheral blood. The receptor was isolated from a man aged 50 to 60 with acute or convalescent COVID-19. The CDR3 DNA sequence: TGTGCCAGCAGTGAGACAGGGACCGGCTACACCTTC. The encoded protein is CASSETGTGYTF.